Listed here are 28 T cell receptor beta chains from one sample, sequenced in a study of blood T cell repertoires in COVID-19. TCRdb keeps only in-frame clones here, not all; method: immunoSEQ multiplex PCR. The sample holds a few hundred thousand clones, about 87% seen once. Input material: PBMCs or T cells enriched from blood (not recorded which). These receptor sequences come from a woman aged 18 to 35 who had recovered from COVID-19.

The V gene is TRBV2, the J gene TRBJ2-3; D possibly corresponds to TRBD1 (6 bases). CDR3 length: 13 residues. The germline CDR1 and CDR2 sequences are SNHLY and FYNNEI. Trimming removed 9 bases at V and 1 base at J, with 11 bases between. The CDR3 region is CARERTGTDTQYF. CDR3 nucleotide sequence: TGTGCCAGAGAACGGACAGGCACAGATACGCAGTATTTT.

J is TRBJ1-2 and V is TRBV7-2; D might be TRBD1 (5 bases). The ends were cut back, 2 bases at V and 4 bases at J, with 11 bases in the middle. The CDR3 consists of 14 residues. Per germline, CDR1 SGHTA and CDR2 FQGNSA. The CDR3 loop is CASSLKRQSYGYTF. The CDR3 DNA is TGTGCCAGCAGCTTAAAGAGACAGAGCTATGGCTACACCTTC.

The chain links TRBV5-8 to TRBJ2-7; TRBD2 might be the D (7 bases). The CDR3 runs 14 residues. Germline assignment: CDR1 SGHTS and CDR2 YDEGEE. The ends were cut back, 3 bases at V and 4 bases at J, with 14 bases in the middle. CDR3 sequence: CASSYPGGPYEQYF. Here the CDR3 DNA reads TGTGCCAGCAGCTATCCGGGGGGCCCTTACGAGCAGTACTTC.

V usage is TRBV7-2 and J usage is TRBJ1-1; D uncertain. V gave up 4 bases and J gave up 2 bases, with 5 bases separating them. The CDR3 is 12 amino acids. CDR1 SGHTA and CDR2 FQGNSA come from the germline V gene. Here the CDR3 reads CASSYLNTEAFF. Written as DNA, the CDR3 is TGTGCCAGCAGCTATCTTAACACTGAAGCTTTCTTT.

The rearrangement uses TRBV2 and TRBJ2-2; D remains unclear. The CDR3 has 13 amino acids. V was cut by 4 bases and J by 7 bases, with 10 bases left in between. Germline V gene lookup returns CDR1 SNHLY and CDR2 FYNNEI. The CDR3 region has the DNA TGTGCCAGCAGTGTAGAGAAACTCGGGGAGCTGTTTTTT. This translates into CASSVEKLGELFF.

This chain connects TRBV10-2 to TRBJ1-5, with D possibly matching TRBD1 (5 bases). V shed 6 bases and J shed 4 bases, with 19 bases lying between them. The CDR3 is 16 amino acids. Looked up from germline, CDR1 is WSHSY and CDR2 is SAAADI. The CDR3 coding sequence is TGCGCCAGCAGCTCCGGGACGGGCGCGGGGAATCAGCCCCAGCATTTT. This encodes CASSSGTGAGNQPQHF.

This sequence joins TRBV2 and TRBJ1-4; D perhaps matches TRBD1 (6 bases). The CDR3 spans 15 residues. Between the trimmed V and J ends, which lost 7 bases and 7 bases, there was a span of 19 bases. CDR1 and CDR2 from the germline V gene are SNHLY and FYNNEI. DNA of the CDR3: TGTGCCAGCACCTTGACCACGGGGGGCGGTGAAAAACTGTTTTTT. As protein: CASTLTTGGGEKLFF. The whole variable domain, filled in from reference TRBV2 and TRBJ1-4, reads EPEVTQTPSHQVTQMGQEVILRCVPISNHLYFYWYRQILGQKVEFLVSFYNNEISEKSEIFDDQFSVERPDGSNFTLKIRSTKLEDSAMYFCASTLTTGGGEKLFFGSGTQLSVL.

This chain joins TRBV4-3 and TRBJ2-1; tentatively, D is TRBD2 (6 bases). Germline lookup yields CDR1 LGHNA and CDR2 YSLEER. This CDR3 comprises 16 residues. V was trimmed by 0 bases and J by 4 bases, leaving 13 bases between them. CDR3 in DNA: TGCGCCAGCAGCCAAGACTGGGCGGGGTTTTACAATGAGCAGTTCTTC. This codes for CASSQDWAGFYNEQFF.

The genes are TRBV3-1 (or the pseudogene TRBV3-2) and TRBJ2-3; 9 bases fit TRBD1. With 6 bases clipped from V and 6 bases from J, the junction kept 13 bases outside the gene matches. This CDR3 is 16 amino acids long. Germline CDR1 is LGHDT and CDR2 is YNNKEL (reference sequence). CDR3 protein: CASRQLTGTGIDTQYF. The CDR3 region has the DNA TGTGCCAGCAGACAACTTACCGGGACAGGGATCGATACGCAGTATTTT.

This chain joins TRBV27 and TRBJ1-1, with D uncertain. The CDR3 consists of 15 residues. From germline, CDR1 is MNHEY and CDR2 SMNVEV (reference sequence). V lost 5 bases and J 6 bases, leaving 19 bases between the germline ends. DNA of the CDR3: TGTGCCAGCAGTACTACCGGCCCGAGTCGCCCTGAAGCTTTCTTT. This gives the protein CASSTTGPSRPEAFF.

This chain connects TRBV19 to TRBJ2-2; a weak D match, TRBD2 (6 bases). The CDR3 totals 19 residues. Looked up from germline, CDR1 is LNHDA and CDR2 is SQIVND (reference sequence). Trimming took off 0 bases at V and 5 bases at J, with 22 bases between the two ends. The CDR3 reads CASSIDLGGGLLRTGELFF. DNA of the CDR3: TGTGCCAGTAGTATAGACCTGGGGGGTGGACTTTTAAGGACCGGGGAGCTGTTTTTT.

The CDR3 coding sequence is TGTGCCAGCAGCGGTAGCGGGAGAAGCGAGTACGAGCAGTACTTC. Protein sequence: CASSGSGRSEYEQYF. The chain has TRBV11-2 and TRBJ2-7; the match to TRBD2 covers 9 bases. Trimming at V came to 5 bases and at J to 4 bases, leaving 9 bases not matched to a gene. CDR1 is SGHAT and CDR2 is FQNNGV in the germline V gene. The CDR3 is made up of 15 amino acids.

CDR3 sequence: CASSAKTNLNTGELFF. CDR3 coding DNA: TGTGCCAGCAGCGCAAAGACAAATTTGAACACCGGGGAGCTGTTTTTT. This chain uses TRBV9 with TRBJ2-2; D ambiguous. CDR3 length equals 16 residues. Germline V gene lookup returns CDR1 SGDLS and CDR2 YYNGEE. Trimming stripped 3 bases from V and 1 base from J, with 13 bases between.

V usage is TRBV7-7 and J usage is TRBJ2-5, with TRBD2 matching over 14 bases. Trimming at V came to 5 bases and at J to 2 bases, leaving 4 bases not matched to a gene. The CDR3 has 16 residues. CDR1 and CDR2 from the germline V gene are SSHAT and FNYEAQ (reference sequence). Here the CDR3 reads CASSQGLAGVQETQYF. The CDR3, as DNA: TGTGCCAGCAGCCAGGGACTAGCGGGGGTACAAGAGACCCAGTACTTC.

The rearrangement links TRBV7-9 to TRBJ1-2, with D perhaps TRBD1 (5 bases). The CDR3 consists of 15 residues. V dropped 2 bases and J dropped 7 bases, with 17 bases sitting between them. CDR1 is SEHNR, CDR2 FQNEAQ, per germline (reference sequence). The CDR3 reads CASSLPGLELLGYTF. DNA of the CDR3: TGTGCCAGCAGCTTACCAGGGCTAGAGCTTCTTGGCTACACCTTC.

The rearrangement joins TRBV6-2 or TRBV6-3 to TRBJ2-3; 9 bases fit TRBD2. CDR3 length: 19 residues. Trimming removed 2 bases from V and 2 bases from J; junction bases left unmatched: 14. Germline assignment: CDR1 MNHEY and CDR2 SVGEGT. In DNA, the CDR3 is TGTGCCAGCAGTTACGGGGTGGGGCCGGGACTAGCATCCACAGATACGCAGTATTTT. Translation: CASSYGVGPGLASTDTQYF.

The chain employs TRBV7-9 and TRBJ1-1; D is undetermined. V was cut by 5 bases and J by 4 bases, with 11 bases left in between. CDR1 SEHNR and CDR2 FQNEAQ come from the germline V gene (reference sequence). This CDR3 is 13 amino acids long. CDR3 coding DNA: TGTGCCAGCAGCGGAGGGAGTTCCACTGAAGCTTTCTTT. Residues: CASSGGSSTEAFF.

The CDR3, as DNA: TGTGCCAGCAGTGACGAGACAGGAGTCTCTGGAAACACCATATATTTT. Residues: CASSDETGVSGNTIYF. This sequence joins TRBV2 and TRBJ1-3; TRBD1 is a possible D gene (6 bases). The CDR3 covers 16 residues. Germline-derived CDR1 and CDR2 are SNHLY and FYNNEI. The V end lost 3 bases, the J end lost 0 bases, and 12 bases lay between the germline ends.

The chain joins TRBV19 to TRBJ1-1; a possible D gene is TRBD1 (5 bases). The length of the CDR3 is 14 residues. Germline V gene sequence: CDR1 LNHDA, CDR2 SQIVND (reference sequence). V gave up 3 bases and J gave up 5 bases, with 13 bases separating them. CDR3 residues: CASSIGGLVTEAFF. CDR3 DNA: TGTGCCAGTAGTATCGGGGGATTGGTTACTGAAGCTTTCTTT.

This sequence joins TRBV5-6 and TRBJ2-4; tentatively, D is TRBD2 (6 bases). Germline V gene sequence: CDR1 SGHDT, CDR2 YYEEEE. The CDR3 has 14 residues. Trimming removed 2 bases at V and 8 bases at J, with 14 bases between. CDR3 nucleotides: TGTGCCAGCAGCTTCGGAGGGCGAAAATACATTCAGTACTTC. It translates to CASSFGGRKYIQYF.

The chain uses TRBV5-1 and TRBJ2-7, with D maybe TRBD1 (8 bases). The V end was cut by 3 bases, the J end by 2 bases, with 15 bases between. CDR1 and CDR2 (germline): SGHRS, YFSETQ. The CDR3 length is 15 residues. In nucleotides, the CDR3 is TGCGCCAGCAGCTGGGGGGGACAGGCCACCTACGAGCAGTACTTC. This sequence encodes CASSWGGQATYEQYF. The full variable domain, rest sourced from reference TRBV5-1 and TRBJ2-7, is KAGVTQTPRYLIKTRGQQVTLSCSPISGHRSVSWYQQTPGQGLQFLFEYFSETQRNKGNFPGRFSGRQFSNSRSEMNVSTLELGDSALYLCASSWGGQATYEQYFGPGTRLTVT.

The chain joins TRBV20-1 to TRBJ2-3; D may correspond to TRBD1 or TRBD2 (6 bases each). CDR3 length equals 13 residues. V was pared by 3 bases and J by 6 bases, with 13 bases between. Germline V gives CDR1 DFQATT, CDR2 SNEGSKA (reference sequence). The CDR3 loop is CSASGGLVDTQYF. As DNA, the CDR3 is TGCAGTGCTAGTGGGGGGCTGGTGGATACGCAGTATTTT.

The chain joins TRBV13 to TRBJ2-2; 11 bases are a match to TRBD1. Per germline, CDR1 PRHDT and CDR2 FYEKMQ (reference sequence). The ends lost 6 bases at V and 5 bases at J; junction bases unmatched: 5. CDR3 length equals 15 residues. As DNA, the CDR3 is TGTGCCAGCAGGGCTGGGACAGGGGGAACCGGGGAGCTGTTTTTT. It codes for CASRAGTGGTGELFF.

The V and J genes are TRBV6-5 and TRBJ2-7; 10 positions agree with TRBD1. After removal of 2 bases from V and 5 bases from J, the junction contained 6 bases not matched to a gene. The CDR3 loop spans 15 amino acids. In germline, CDR1 is MNHEY, CDR2 SVGAGI. This chain's CDR3 is CASSYPGQGRNEQYF. In DNA form, the CDR3 reads TGTGCCAGCAGTTACCCGGGACAGGGGAGGAACGAGCAGTACTTC.

V gene TRBV4-3 combines with J gene TRBJ2-7; D is unclear. This CDR3 spans 15 amino acids. V lost 4 bases to trimming and J lost 1 base, with 14 bases between them. CDR1 is LGHNA, CDR2 YSLEER, per germline. Written as DNA, the CDR3 is TGCGCCAGCAGCCTACAGTGGCAAATTTCCTACGAGCAGTACTTC. It is translated as CASSLQWQISYEQYF.

A remark on this clone: This sample also contains other DNA sequences that code for the same CDR3. The gene calls are TRBV19 and TRBJ2-2; D possibly corresponds to TRBD2 (6 bases). V lost 2 bases and J lost 3, with 10 bases in between. Germline V lookup: CDR1 LNHDA, CDR2 SQIVND (reference sequence). This CDR3 spans 15 amino acids. The CDR3 protein is CASSIYGGDTGELFF. CDR3 DNA sequence: TGTGCCAGTAGTATATATGGAGGGGACACCGGGGAGCTGTTTTTT.

V and J are TRBV4-1 and TRBJ1-3; D is possibly TRBD1 (6 bases). CDR3 length: 17 residues. The germline V gene encodes CDR1 MGHRA and CDR2 YSYEKL. Trimming stripped 4 bases from V and 0 bases from J, with 16 bases between. The CDR3 nucleotides read TGCGCCAGCAGCCTAGCAGGGGCGCTTCTCTCTGGAAACACCATATATTTT. This sequence encodes CASSLAGALLSGNTIYF.

This chain uses TRBV2 with TRBJ1-2; TRBD1 is a possible D gene (6 bases). CDR1 and CDR2 (germline): SNHLY, FYNNEI. The CDR3 is 14 residues long. Trimming left V 8 bases short and J 4 bases short, with 17 bases between. CDR3 coding DNA: TGTGCCAGCGGATCGGGGCAGGGGATCTATGGCTACACCTTC. Encoded protein: CASGSGQGIYGYTF.